The 29 T cell receptor beta chains given below trace back to one sample, sequenced in a study of T cell repertoires in cytomegalovirus infection. Their antigens are not known. MiXCR, run by TCRdb on the reads, gives a single entry per CDR3 protein. The data show roughly 990,000 distinct CDR3 sequences, approximately 31% seen once. Sequenced here: cultured CD8+ T cells from PBMCs, sampled from culture after CMV antigen stimulation. The receptors derive from a human donor in good health (CMV status not recorded). Some clones in this sample may be carry-over from other donors' samples.

This clonotype showed up just a few times. The chain recombines TRBV19 with TRBJ1-1; 7 nucleotides agree with TRBD1. This CDR3 contains 13 residues. The germline gives CDR1 LNHDA, CDR2 SQIVND (reference sequence). V was clipped by 5 bases and J by 4 bases; unmatched bases: 4. The CDR3 sequence is CASSAGGFTEAFF. DNA for the CDR3: TGTGCCAGTAGTGCAGGGGGTTTCACTGAAGCTTTCTTT. Together with reference TRBV19 and TRBJ1-1, the CDR3 gives the full variable domain: DGGITQSPKYLFRKEGQNVTLSCEQNLNHDAMYWYRQDPGQGLRLIYYSQIVNDFQKGDIAEGYSVSREKKESFPLTVTSAQKNPTAFYLCASSAGGFTEAFFGQGTRLTVV.

The gene calls are TRBV28 and TRBJ2-1; D may be TRBD1 or TRBD2 (6 bases each). This CDR3 region has 13 residues. Trimming pared 3 bases from V and 7 bases from J, leaving 10 bases between. The germline V gene encodes CDR1 MDHEN and CDR2 SYDVKM. The CDR3, as DNA: TGTGCCAGCAGTTTTAGGGGGAGGAATGAGCAGTTCTTC. Translating gives CASSFRGRNEQFF. Filled out from reference TRBV28 and TRBJ2-1, the complete variable domain reads DVKVTQSSRYLVKRTGEKVFLECVQDMDHENMFWYRQDPGLGLRLIYFSYDVKMKEKGDIPEGYSVSREKKERFSLILESASTNQTSMYLCASSFRGRNEQFFGPGTRLTVL.

V is TRBV7-4 and J is TRBJ1-1; D is perhaps TRBD1 (6 bases). This CDR3 comprises 13 residues. V lost 10 bases, J lost 5 bases, and 17 bases lay in between. Per germline, CDR1 SGHVT and CDR2 SQSDAQ. The CDR3 here is CANEGGGGTEAFF. The CDR3 region has the DNA TGTGCCAACGAAGGAGGGGGTGGTACTGAAGCTTTCTTT.

This clonotype turned up a few times. The rearrangement uses TRBV7-6 and TRBJ2-6, with D possibly called TRBD1 or TRBD2 (5 bases each). The CDR3 loop spans 10 amino acids. Germline lookup yields CDR1 SGHVS and CDR2 FNYEAQ. Here the CDR3 reads CGDGANVLTF. CDR3 DNA sequence: TGTGGGGACGGGGCCAACGTCCTGACTTTC. Variable domain in full (rest from reference TRBV7-6 and TRBJ2-6): GAGVSQSPRYKVTKRGQDVALRCDPISGHVSLYWYRQALGQGPEFLTYFNYEAQQDKSGLPNDRFSAERPEGSISTLTIQRTEQRDSAMYRCGDGANVLTFGAGSRLTVL.

At least ten counts were recorded for this clonotype. The chain links TRBV12-3 or TRBV12-4 to TRBJ1-1, with 8 nucleotides matching TRBD1. Trimming removed 5 bases from V and 5 bases from J; junction bases left unmatched: 10. The CDR3 consists of 15 residues. Here the CDR3 reads CASSPSGGWNTEAFF. For the CDR3, the DNA is TGTGCCAGCAGTCCCTCAGGGGGCTGGAATACTGAAGCTTTCTTT.

Of note for this clonotype: A clone one base away is much larger, so this may be a read error. This chain links TRBV7-6 with TRBJ2-1; 10 nucleotides agree with TRBD2. The CDR3 contains 16 residues. J gave up 5 bases and V 3 bases, and 7 bases lay outside the gene matches. Germline CDR1 is SGHVS and CDR2 is FNYEAQ. CDR3 DNA sequence: TGTGCCAGCAGCTTCGGGACTAGCGCGAACGACAATGAGCAGTTCTTC. Translation: CASSFGTSANDNEQFF.

This clonotype was observed a handful of times. This chain joins TRBV12-3 or TRBV12-4 and TRBJ1-2; perhaps TRBD1 as D (6 bases). Trimming took 8 bases from V and 2 from J, leaving 12 bases between them. CDR3 length: 13 residues. CDR3 loop: CASGWTDNYGYTF. In DNA, the CDR3 is TGTGCCAGCGGCTGGACAGACAACTATGGCTACACCTTC.

The chain couples TRBV6-6 to TRBJ1-1; 9 bases agree with TRBD1. This CDR3 is built from 19 residues. The J segment lost 3 bases and the V segment lost 4 bases, leaving 18 bases of the junction unmatched. Germline V gene sequence: CDR1 MNHNY, CDR2 SVGAGI (reference sequence). The CDR3 protein is CASSWMRNRGRVRHTEAFF. The CDR3 nucleotides read TGTGCCAGCAGTTGGATGAGGAACAGGGGGCGCGTCAGGCACACTGAAGCTTTCTTT.

Ten or more counts support this clonotype. CDR3 in DNA: TGTGCCAGCAGCTTATACGGGGGCCATGAGCAGTTCTTC. Protein product: CASSLYGGHEQFF. The chain carries TRBV7-3 and TRBJ2-1; possibly TRBD1 or TRBD2 for D (6 bases each). CDR3 length: 13 amino acids. CDR1 and CDR2 (germline): SGHTA, FQGTGA. Trimming pared 2 bases from V and 8 bases from J, leaving 10 bases between.

As concerns this clonotype: It may be a read error: a sequence one base away is much more abundant. The chain links TRBV7-2 to TRBJ1-2; the D gene is possibly TRBD1 (6 bases). This CDR3 contains 15 residues. V lost 4 bases, J lost 0 bases, and 12 bases lay in between. Germline V gene lookup returns CDR1 SGHTA and CDR2 FQGNSA. DNA for the CDR3: TGTGCCAGCAGCTCGGGGGCAGGCACTAACTATGGCTACACCTTC. Its translation: CASSSGAGTNYGYTF. Full variable domain (missing parts from reference TRBV7-2 and TRBJ1-2): GAGVSQSPSNKVTEKGKDVELRCDPISGHTALYWYRQSLGQGLEFLIYFQGNSAPDKSGLPSDRFSAERTGGSVSTLTIQRTQQEDSAVYLCASSSGAGTNYGYTFGSGTRLTVV.

This clonotype was recorded at least ten times. DNA of the CDR3: TGTGCCAGCAGGGGAGCTAGCGGGGGACTACTGGCACGTAATGAGCAGTTCTTC. Translation gives CASRGASGGLLARNEQFF. The rearrangement uses TRBV7-9 and TRBJ2-1; 10 nucleotides line up with TRBD2. This CDR3 comprises 18 residues. CDR1 is SEHNR and CDR2 is FQNEAQ in the germline V gene (reference sequence). With V trimmed by 6 bases and J by 7 bases, 18 bases remained unmatched.

In regard to this clonotype: This may stem from a read error, because a much larger clone lies one nucleotide away. The genes are TRBV28 and TRBJ2-1, with D hard to call. Germline CDR1 reads MDHEN; CDR2 reads SYDVKM. The V and J ends lost 3 bases and 8 bases respectively, with 11 bases between them. This CDR3 is built from 13 residues. In nucleotides, the CDR3 is TGTGCCAGCAGTTTTTATCCGGACCATGAGCAGTTCTTC. Amino acids: CASSFYPDHEQFF. The full variable domain, rest sourced from reference TRBV28 and TRBJ2-1, is DVKVTQSSRYLVKRTGEKVFLECVQDMDHENMFWYRQDPGLGLRLIYFSYDVKMKEKGDIPEGYSVSREKKERFSLILESASTNQTSMYLCASSFYPDHEQFFGPGTRLTVL.

The chain is built from TRBV12-3 or TRBV12-4 and TRBJ2-7; TRBD2 agrees at 7 bases. This CDR3 region has 13 residues. With V trimmed by 3 bases and J by 7 bases, 6 bases remained unmatched. CDR3 protein: CASSLNRAGEQYF. The DNA for the CDR3 is TGTGCCAGCAGTTTGAATCGAGCGGGGGAGCAGTACTTC.

The J gene is TRBJ1-2, the V gene TRBV7-9, with 8 bases aligning to TRBD1. V lost 2 bases and J lost 2; bases outside the gene matches: 10. Germline V gives CDR1 SEHNR, CDR2 FQNEAQ (reference sequence). The CDR3 loop spans 17 amino acids. CDR3 residues: CASSLRFAGGENYGYTF. CDR3 sequence (DNA): TGTGCCAGCAGCTTAAGATTCGCAGGGGGCGAAAACTATGGCTACACCTTC.

Concerning this clonotype itself: An end of the junction differs from the germline gene, which may be a read error. The chain employs TRBV28 and TRBJ2-1, with D possibly being TRBD1 or TRBD2 (6 bases each). The CDR3 consists of 14 residues. Germline CDR1 is MDHEN and CDR2 is SYDVKM. The CDR3 spells CASRFPRRGNEQFF. The CDR3 DNA follows: TGTGCCAGCCGTTTCCCGAGGAGGGGGAATGAGCAGTTCTTC.

V is TRBV19 and J is TRBJ1-5, with 9 nucleotides matching TRBD1. V lost 9 bases, J lost 4 bases, and 10 bases stayed unmatched. The CDR3 runs 15 residues. The germline gives CDR1 LNHDA, CDR2 SQIVND (reference sequence). CDR3 residues: CASAPGTGINQPQHF. CDR3 DNA: TGTGCCAGCGCCCCCGGGACAGGGATTAATCAGCCCCAGCATTTT.

V usage is TRBV4-1 and J usage is TRBJ2-1; a weak D match, TRBD1 (6 bases). The V and J ends lost 3 bases and 0 bases respectively, with 12 bases between them. Per germline, CDR1 MGHRA and CDR2 YSYEKL. The CDR3 extends over 16 amino acids. The CDR3 region is CASSHPQGSSYNEQFF. In DNA, the CDR3 is TGCGCCAGCAGCCACCCCCAGGGGAGCTCCTACAATGAGCAGTTCTTC.

J is TRBJ1-6 and V is TRBV25-1; 7 bases fit TRBD1. The germline CDR1 and CDR2 sequences are MGHDK and SYGVNS. J lost 6 bases, V lost 0 bases, and 5 bases had no gene match. CDR3 length: 16 residues. Written as DNA, the CDR3 is TGTGCCAGCAGTGAATACCAACGGGACAGTAATTCACCCCTCCACTTT. This codes for CASSEYQRDSNSPLHF.

This clonotype was seen a handful of times. The V gene is TRBV14, the J gene TRBJ2-1, with no clear D. CDR3 length: 12 amino acids. CDR1 and CDR2 (germline): SGHDN, FVKESK. Trimming left V 3 bases short and J 9 bases short, with 9 bases between. CDR3 sequence (DNA): TGTGCCAGCAGCCATAATTTTCGTGAGCAGTTCTTC. The encoded protein is CASSHNFREQFF.

This chain joins TRBV9 and TRBJ2-2; no reliable D call. This CDR3 comprises 13 residues. Germline V lookup: CDR1 SGDLS, CDR2 YYNGEE. V was shortened by 0 bases and J by 5 bases, with 5 bases between the two germline ends. CDR3 amino acids: CASSVDWTGELFF. In nucleotides, the CDR3 is TGTGCCAGCAGCGTAGATTGGACCGGGGAGCTGTTTTTT.

J is TRBJ2-1 and V is TRBV7-9, with 13 bases identical to TRBD2. CDR1 is SEHNR, CDR2 FQNEAQ, per germline (reference sequence). The CDR3 consists of 15 residues. The J segment lost 8 bases and the V segment lost 5 bases, leaving 6 bases of the junction unmatched. The DNA for the CDR3 is TGTGCCAGCAGCCTCGGGACTAGCGGGGCTCATGAGCAGTTCTTC. Translating it yields CASSLGTSGAHEQFF.

In this sample, this clonotype turned up a few times. The V and J genes are TRBV6-2 or TRBV6-3 and TRBJ2-2, with unresolved D. Germline CDR1 is MNHEY and CDR2 is SVGEGT. Trimming removed 10 bases at V and 6 bases at J, with 6 bases between. CDR3 length equals 10 residues. The CDR3 coding sequence is TGTGCCACCCGCGCCGGGGAGCTGTTTTTT. It is translated as CATRAGELFF.

The chain has TRBV6-1 and TRBJ2-2, with 9 bases that match TRBD1. Germline-derived CDR1 and CDR2 are MNHNS and SASEGT. V shed 4 bases, J shed 4 bases, and the junction held 4 bases outside the gene matches. This CDR3 is built from 15 residues. CDR3 loop: CASSVTGGVTGELFF. The CDR3 DNA is TGTGCCAGCAGTGTGACAGGGGGAGTCACCGGGGAGCTGTTTTTT.

This clonotype showed up many times. The chain employs TRBV12-3 or TRBV12-4 and TRBJ1-1; D unresolved. V lost 1 base and J 4 bases, leaving 13 bases between the germline ends. This CDR3 is 15 amino acids long. The CDR3 reads CASSLGAPRSTEAFF. The CDR3 DNA follows: TGTGCCAGCAGTTTAGGTGCCCCTCGGAGCACTGAAGCTTTCTTT.

In its sample, this clonotype was seen many times. This chain joins TRBV7-6 and TRBJ1-5; D call uncertain. Germline V lookup: CDR1 SGHVS, CDR2 FNYEAQ. This CDR3 contains 14 residues. The germline V and J ends were trimmed by 0 bases and 4 bases, with 7 bases remaining between them. The CDR3 nucleotides are TGTGCCAGCAGCTTAGCGGCGGTAAATCAGCCCCAGCATTTT. Translating it yields CASSLAAVNQPQHF.

V is TRBV4-3 and J is TRBJ1-1; 8 nucleotides agree with TRBD1. The ends lost 0 bases at V and 5 bases at J; junction bases unmatched: 2. CDR1 LGHNA and CDR2 YSLEER come from the germline V gene. The CDR3 is 14 residues long. In DNA form, the CDR3 reads TGCGCCAGCAGCCAAGACAGGGGGCCTACTGAAGCTTTCTTT. Its protein product is CASSQDRGPTEAFF.

This clonotype has just one count. Its ends do not fully match the called genes, so a read error is possible. The CDR3 spells CASSQGPASDQSQHF. The CDR3 bases are TGTGCCAGCAGTCAGGGACCTGCATCTGATCAGTCCCAGCATTTT. The chain uses TRBV6-6 and TRBJ1-5; D perhaps matches TRBD1 (5 bases). This CDR3 spans 15 amino acids. The germline V gene encodes CDR1 MNHNY and CDR2 SVGAGI (reference sequence).

J is TRBJ1-4 and V is TRBV7-9; no definite D call. V lost 6 bases and J 6 bases, leaving 5 bases between the germline ends. The V gene's germline CDR1 is SEHNR and CDR2 FQNEAQ (reference sequence). This CDR3 is built from 11 residues. Here the CDR3 DNA reads TGTGCCAGCAGGATACATGAAAAACTGTTTTTT. The encoded protein is CASRIHEKLFF.

As to this clonotype: With a much larger clone just one base away, this may be a read error. The V gene is TRBV7-8, the J gene TRBJ2-7, with D possibly called TRBD1 or TRBD2 (5 bases each). CDR3 size: 14 residues. Germline V CDR1 and CDR2: SGHVS, FQNEAQ. With 2 bases removed from V and 5 bases from J, the gap between germline ends came to 13 bases. The CDR3 loop reads CASSLWGKANEQYV. DNA for the CDR3: TGTGCCAGCAGCTTATGGGGGAAAGCCAACGAGCAGTACGTC.